Presented here are 26 T cell receptor beta chains from one specimen sequenced in a study of T-cell reconstitution after alpha-beta-depleted transplantation in children. Unique molecular identifiers were used to barcode this TCRbeta library. MiXCR was run by TCRdb on the PCR reads, yielding one entry per CDR3 protein. The sample consists of 500,000 to 600,000 distinct CDR3 sequences, about 18% of them appearing once. Sequences were derived from PBMCs from the stem cell graft donor, sampled from the stem cell graft. The receptors were sampled from a human donor who donated a stem cell graft to a child with acute lymphoblastic leukemia.

In this sample, this clonotype turned up a few times. The chain joins TRBV4-1 to TRBJ2-7; D is undetermined. The CDR3 totals 16 residues. Trimming removed 0 bases at V and 0 bases at J, with 12 bases between. Germline values: CDR1 MGHRA, CDR2 YSYEKL. CDR3 region: CASSQDRFLSSYEQYF. CDR3 bases: TGCGCCAGCAGCCAAGATCGGTTCCTGTCCTCCTACGAGCAGTACTTC.

This clonotype was seen only a few times. The J gene is TRBJ2-7, the V gene TRBV20-1, with a tentative D call TRBD2 (6 bases). The CDR3 consists of 14 residues. V was cut by 4 bases and J by 5 bases, with 18 bases left in between. Germline-derived CDR1 and CDR2 are DFQATT and SNEGSKA (reference sequence). CDR3 protein: CSAIDWREMDEQYF. The CDR3 region has the DNA TGCAGTGCTATTGATTGGAGGGAAATGGACGAGCAGTACTTC.

This clonotype came up a few times. The gene calls are TRBV20-1 and TRBJ2-7; TRBD2 matches 7 bases. Germline lookup yields CDR1 DFQATT and CDR2 SNEGSKA (reference sequence). The CDR3 sequence is 15 residues long. Trimming removed 3 bases from V and 2 bases from J; junction bases left unmatched: 10. DNA for the CDR3: TGCAGTGCTAGTCCCCCGGGGGGATCAGCCTACGAGCAGTACTTC. It specifies CSASPPGGSAYEQYF.

This clonotype appeared a few times. This chain connects TRBV10-3 to TRBJ1-1; no reliable D call. The CDR3 runs 15 residues. Germline-derived CDR1 and CDR2 are ENHRY and SYGVKD. The ends were cut back, 0 bases at V and 4 bases at J, with 12 bases in the middle. CDR3 sequence (DNA): TGTGCCATCAGTGAGTCGCGGGTCCTGGGCACTGAAGCTTTCTTT. It specifies CAISESRVLGTEAFF.

This rearrangement joins TRBV15 to TRBJ2-7, with 9 bases lining up with TRBD1. The CDR3 consists of 15 residues. V trimming: 4 bases; J trimming: 3 bases; junction bases outside the gene matches: 7. In germline, CDR1 is LNHNV, CDR2 YYDKDF (reference sequence). The CDR3 loop is CATSKRGQGSYEQYF. The CDR3 nucleotides are TGTGCCACCAGCAAAAGAGGACAGGGGAGCTACGAGCAGTACTTC.

This clonotype has more than one count but fewer than ten. The rearrangement links TRBV4-1 to TRBJ2-7; TRBD2 matches at 13 bases. With 3 bases clipped from V and 3 bases from J, the junction kept 8 bases outside the gene matches. The CDR3 is 17 amino acids. CDR1 is MGHRA, CDR2 YSYEKL, per germline. The CDR3 loop reads CASSQKIGLAGDYEQYF. The CDR3 nucleotides are TGCGCCAGCAGCCAGAAAATTGGACTAGCGGGAGACTACGAGCAGTACTTC.

This clonotype was detected only a few times. This chain joins TRBV12-3 or TRBV12-4 and TRBJ1-5, with D maybe TRBD1 (5 bases). The CDR3 covers 15 residues. V was cut by 5 bases and J by 0 bases, with 11 bases left in between. The CDR3 sequence is CASSPTAHSNQPQHF. The CDR3, as DNA: TGTGCCAGCAGTCCGACAGCCCATAGCAATCAGCCCCAGCATTTT.

This clonotype was found a few times. The CDR3 nucleotides read TGCGCCAGCAGCCCTTGGGACAGGGGAGACTATGGCTACACCTTC. The encoded protein is CASSPWDRGDYGYTF. The rearrangement uses TRBV4-1 and TRBJ1-2; 10 bases are a match to TRBD1. The CDR3 contains 15 residues. Losses at the gene ends were 4 bases for V and 3 bases for J; bases not matched to a gene: 5. Germline lookup yields CDR1 MGHRA and CDR2 YSYEKL.

The chain couples TRBV24-1 to TRBJ1-5; TRBD1 is a possible D gene (5 bases). In germline, CDR1 is KGHDR, CDR2 SFDVKD. The CDR3 contains 12 residues. The V end lost 4 bases, the J end lost 5 bases, and 5 bases lay between the germline ends. The CDR3 coding sequence is TGTGCCACCAGTGAGGGGGATCAGCCCCAGCATTTT. Its translation is CATSEGDQPQHF.

This clonotype was observed a handful of times. The V and J genes are TRBV29-1 and TRBJ2-1; D is uncertain. The V gene's germline CDR1 is SQVTM and CDR2 ANQGSEA. This CDR3 has 13 residues. V was trimmed by 1 base and J by 5 bases, leaving 9 bases between them. CDR3 region: CSVEAQINNEQFF. CDR3 DNA sequence: TGCAGCGTTGAAGCCCAAATAAACAATGAGCAGTTCTTC.

The genes are TRBV30 and TRBJ1-1; TRBD1 is a possible D gene (5 bases). This CDR3 has 14 residues. The germline V and J ends were trimmed by 1 base and 4 bases, with 13 bases remaining between them. The germline gives CDR1 GTSNPN, CDR2 SVGIG (reference sequence). As DNA, the CDR3 is TGTGCCTGGAGTGCCGGGACGAGAGTCACTGAAGCTTTCTTT. Translating it yields CAWSAGTRVTEAFF.

V and J are TRBV5-1 and TRBJ1-1; maybe TRBD1 (6 bases). V was trimmed by 4 bases and J by 10 bases, leaving 20 bases between them. The germline gives CDR1 SGHRS, CDR2 YFSETQ. This CDR3 has 14 residues. Written as DNA, the CDR3 is TGCGCCAGCAGCACGTCCGGGACATCCGAGGGAGCTTTCTTT. Residues: CASSTSGTSEGAFF. The full variable domain, its missing parts supplied by reference TRBV5-1 and TRBJ1-1, is KAGVTQTPRYLIKTRGQQVTLSCSPISGHRSVSWYQQTPGQGLQFLFEYFSETQRNKGNFPGRFSGRQFSNSRSEMNVSTLELGDSALYLCASSTSGTSEGAFFGQGTRLTVV.

The sample holds many counts of this clonotype. The chain combines TRBV27 with TRBJ2-2; no clear D. The CDR3 loop spans 14 amino acids. The germline V gene has CDR1 MNHEY and CDR2 SMNVEV (reference sequence). Trimming cost V 3 bases and J 2 bases, with 7 bases left between them. The CDR3 DNA reads TGTGCCAGCAGTTTCGGGTCTAACACCGGGGAGCTGTTTTTT. Residues: CASSFGSNTGELFF.

This chain links TRBV27 with TRBJ2-7, with 7 positions matching TRBD1. Germline V gives CDR1 MNHEY, CDR2 SMNVEV (reference sequence). This CDR3 is built from 12 residues. With V trimmed by 6 bases and J by 6 bases, 5 bases remained unmatched. The chain's CDR3 is CASSDPGGEQYF. As DNA, the CDR3 is TGTGCCAGCAGCGACCCAGGGGGCGAGCAGTACTTC.

The V call is TRBV30, the J call TRBJ1-1; unclear D gene. Germline CDR1 reads GTSNPN; CDR2 reads SVGIG (reference sequence). The CDR3 contains 13 residues. With 5 bases removed from V and 0 bases from J, the gap between germline ends came to 10 bases. The CDR3 sequence is CAWGSTLNTEAFF. Written as DNA, the CDR3 is TGTGCCTGGGGAAGTACCCTGAACACTGAAGCTTTCTTT.

There are a few counts of this clonotype. The chain joins TRBV5-6 to TRBJ1-4, with TRBD1 as a possible D gene (5 bases). V was trimmed by 0 bases and J by 4 bases, leaving 10 bases between them. The CDR3 sequence is 15 residues long. Germline lookup yields CDR1 SGHDT and CDR2 YYEEEE. CDR3 amino acids: CASSLVGTVNEKLFF. The CDR3 DNA reads TGTGCCAGCAGCTTGGTAGGGACGGTTAATGAAAAACTGTTTTTT.

The J gene is TRBJ1-1, the V gene TRBV6-1, with unresolved D. CDR3 size: 15 residues. The germline gives CDR1 MNHNS, CDR2 SASEGT. V was shortened by 6 bases and J by 0 bases, with 14 bases between the two germline ends. The CDR3 spells CASSESLIMNTEAFF. The CDR3 DNA sequence: TGTGCCAGCAGCGAAAGCTTAATTATGAACACTGAAGCTTTCTTT.

The rearrangement uses TRBV12-3 or TRBV12-4 and TRBJ1-2; 7 bases line up with TRBD1. V was pared by 4 bases and J by 4 bases, with 6 bases of the junction left unmatched. The CDR3 totals 14 residues. CDR3 nucleotides: TGTGCCAGCAGTTCCCGACAGGGTATCTATGGCTACACCTTC. It is translated as CASSSRQGIYGYTF.

The rearrangement links TRBV6-2 or TRBV6-3 to TRBJ2-5; the match to TRBD1 covers 7 bases. The CDR3 is 12 residues long. The V and J ends lost 6 bases and 13 bases, in that order; junction bases with no gene match: 11. Germline loops: CDR1 MNHEY, CDR2 SVGEGT. The CDR3 nucleotides are TGTGCCAGCAGCCCCATTGACAGGGATTTGTACTTC. This sequence encodes CASSPIDRDLYF.

The chain joins TRBV29-1 to TRBJ2-2, with D unclear. Germline V CDR1 and CDR2: SQVTM, ANQGSEA. Between the trimmed V and J ends, which lost 5 bases and 1 base, there was a span of 8 bases. This CDR3 comprises 13 residues. In nucleotides, the CDR3 is TGCAGCGTTATGGGGTTGAACACCGGGGAGCTGTTTTTT. It specifies CSVMGLNTGELFF.

This clonotype was picked up a small number of times. V is TRBV12-3 or TRBV12-4 and J is TRBJ2-1, with 12 bases that match TRBD2. The CDR3 spans 15 residues. V was pared by 5 bases and J by 7 bases, with 6 bases of the junction left unmatched. The CDR3 region has the DNA TGTGCCAGCAGTCCAAGACTAGCGGGAGCTAATGAGCAGTTCTTC. Its protein is CASSPRLAGANEQFF.

This clonotype has only a few counts. The rearrangement uses TRBV12-3 or TRBV12-4 and TRBJ2-7; tentative D call: TRBD2 (5 bases). With 8 bases removed from V and 7 bases from J, the gap between germline ends came to 21 bases. This CDR3 contains 14 residues. Here the CDR3 reads CASCKTTTTGEQYF. In DNA, the CDR3 is TGTGCCAGCTGCAAGACCACCACTACGGGGGAGCAGTACTTC.

This clonotype was observed a handful of times. CDR3 sequence (DNA): TGCGCCAGCAGCCAAGAAGCCCAGGCTAAAGGTGTGGATGAGCAGTTCTTC. Translation: CASSQEAQAKGVDEQFF. This chain uses TRBV4-1 with TRBJ2-1; D not certain. The CDR3 is 17 residues long. Trimming took 0 bases from V and 8 from J, leaving 20 bases between them. Germline CDR1 is MGHRA and CDR2 is YSYEKL.

The V gene is TRBV11-3, the J gene TRBJ2-7; 12 bases match TRBD2. V lost 5 bases, J lost 6 bases, and 17 bases stayed unmatched. The CDR3 contains 18 residues. Germline V gene sequence: CDR1 SGHNT, CDR2 YENEEA. The DNA of the CDR3 is TGTGCCAGCAGCCCAATAGCGACTAGCGGGAGTTATTTCGTCGAGCAGTACTTC. Translating gives CASSPIATSGSYFVEQYF.

This chain links TRBV7-2 with TRBJ2-1, with 10 positions matching TRBD2. The germline V gene has CDR1 SGHTA and CDR2 FQGNSA. This CDR3 spans 15 amino acids. J gave up 9 bases and V 2 bases, and 7 bases lay outside the gene matches. CDR3 amino acids: CASSLSSGGWGEQFF. CDR3 in DNA: TGTGCCAGCAGCTTATCTAGCGGGGGCTGGGGTGAGCAGTTCTTC.

This clonotype showed up just a few times. The chain links TRBV5-1 to TRBJ2-7, with D possibly TRBD2 on 6 matching bases. The V and J ends lost 4 bases and 3 bases respectively, with 11 bases between them. The germline CDR1 and CDR2 sequences are SGHRS and YFSETQ. This CDR3 contains 13 residues. The CDR3 loop reads CASSPSSVYEQYF. The CDR3, as DNA: TGCGCCAGCAGCCCATCTAGCGTCTACGAGCAGTACTTC.